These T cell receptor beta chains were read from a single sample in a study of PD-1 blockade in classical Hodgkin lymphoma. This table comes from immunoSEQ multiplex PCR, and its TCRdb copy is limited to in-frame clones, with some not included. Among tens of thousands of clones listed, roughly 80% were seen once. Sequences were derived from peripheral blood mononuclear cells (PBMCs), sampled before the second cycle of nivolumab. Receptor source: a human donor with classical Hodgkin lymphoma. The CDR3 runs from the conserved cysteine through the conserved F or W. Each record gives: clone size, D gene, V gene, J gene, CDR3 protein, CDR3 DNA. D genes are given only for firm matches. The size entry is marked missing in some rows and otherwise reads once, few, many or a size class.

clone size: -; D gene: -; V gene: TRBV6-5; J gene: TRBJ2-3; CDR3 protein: CASSYQGVDTDTQYF; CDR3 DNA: TGTGCCAGCAGTTACCAGGGTGTGGATACAGATACGCAGTATTTT
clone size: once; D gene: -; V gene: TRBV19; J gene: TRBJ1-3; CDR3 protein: CASKKQGDGNTIYF; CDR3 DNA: TGTGCCAGTAAAAAACAGGGAGATGGAAACACCATATATTTT
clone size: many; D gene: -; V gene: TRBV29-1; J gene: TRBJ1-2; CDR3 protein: CSFSPMNGYTF; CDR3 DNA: TGCAGCTTTTCCCCTATGAATGGCTACACCTTC
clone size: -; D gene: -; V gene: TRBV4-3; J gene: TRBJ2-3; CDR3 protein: CASSRGGGNKADTQYF; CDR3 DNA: TGCGCCAGCAGCCGAGGGGGGGGGAATAAGGCAGATACGCAGTATTTT
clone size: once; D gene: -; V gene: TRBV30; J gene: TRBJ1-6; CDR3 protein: CAWRSPSGGFYNSPLHF; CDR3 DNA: TGTGCCTGGAGGTCCCCTTCCGGAGGGTTTTATAATTCACCCCTCCACTTT
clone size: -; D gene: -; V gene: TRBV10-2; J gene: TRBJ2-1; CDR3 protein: CASSWDNEQFF; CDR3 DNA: TGCGCCAGCAGTTGGGACAATGAGCAGTTCTTC
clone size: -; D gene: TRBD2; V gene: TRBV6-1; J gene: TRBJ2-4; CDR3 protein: CASSEAILAGQRFQYF; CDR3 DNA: TGTGCCAGCAGTGAAGCCATACTAGCGGGACAAAGGTTTCAGTACTTC
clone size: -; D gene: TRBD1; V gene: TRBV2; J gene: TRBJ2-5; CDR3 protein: CASRAGGETQYF; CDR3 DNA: TGTGCCAGCAGAGCAGGGGGAGAGACCCAGTACTTC
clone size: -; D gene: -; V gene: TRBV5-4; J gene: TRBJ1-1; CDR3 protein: CASSLAQAAAFF; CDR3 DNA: TGTGCCAGCAGCTTGGCGCAGGCTGCAGCTTTCTTT
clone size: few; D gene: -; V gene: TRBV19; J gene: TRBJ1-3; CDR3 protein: CASTSARWGNTIYF; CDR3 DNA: TGTGCCAGTACTTCAGCGCGTTGGGGAAACACCATATATTTT
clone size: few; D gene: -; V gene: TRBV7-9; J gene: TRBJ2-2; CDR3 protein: CASSTALQNTGELFF; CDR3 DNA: TGTGCCAGCAGCACAGCCCTCCAGAACACCGGGGAGCTGTTTTTT
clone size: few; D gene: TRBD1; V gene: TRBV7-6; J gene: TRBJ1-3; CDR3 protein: CASSFGTGSSGNTIYF; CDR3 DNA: TGTGCCAGCAGCTTTGGGACAGGCAGCTCTGGAAACACCATATATTTT
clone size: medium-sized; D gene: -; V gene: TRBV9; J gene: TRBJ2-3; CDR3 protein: CASSVVALGTDTQYF; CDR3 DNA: TGTGCCAGCAGCGTAGTCGCTTTAGGCACAGATACGCAGTATTTT
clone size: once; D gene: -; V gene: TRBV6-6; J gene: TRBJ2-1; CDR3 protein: CASSYGGLSHEQFF; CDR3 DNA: TGTGCCAGCAGTTACGGGGGACTTTCCCATGAGCAGTTCTTC
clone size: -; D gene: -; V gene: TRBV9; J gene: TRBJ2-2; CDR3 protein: CASSPEIGGTGELFF; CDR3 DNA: TGTGCCAGCAGCCCCGAAATCGGGGGCACCGGGGAGCTGTTTTTT
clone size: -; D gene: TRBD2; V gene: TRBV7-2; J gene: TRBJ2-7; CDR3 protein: CASSLDIAGELYEQYF; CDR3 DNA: TGTGCCAGCAGCCTGGATATTGCGGGGGAGCTCTACGAGCAGTACTTC
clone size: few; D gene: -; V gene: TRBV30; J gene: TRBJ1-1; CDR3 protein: CAWREGVGEAFF; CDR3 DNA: TGTGCCTGGAGGGAGGGCGTGGGTGAAGCTTTCTTT
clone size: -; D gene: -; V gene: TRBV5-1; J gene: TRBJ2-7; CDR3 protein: CASRADLGGPITQYF; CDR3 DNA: TGCGCCAGCAGGGCTGATCTTGGGGGGCCGATCACGCAGTACTTC
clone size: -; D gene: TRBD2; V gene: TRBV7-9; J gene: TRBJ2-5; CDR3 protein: CASSFRGSGAETQYF; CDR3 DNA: TGTGCCAGCAGCTTCCGGGGGAGCGGGGCCGAGACCCAGTACTTC
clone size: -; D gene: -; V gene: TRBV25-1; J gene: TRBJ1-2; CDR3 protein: CASSEGYHGYTF; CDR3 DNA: TGTGCCAGCAGTGAAGGTTACCATGGCTACACCTTC
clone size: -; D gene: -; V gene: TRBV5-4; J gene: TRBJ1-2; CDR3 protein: CASSLSQSFLGYTF; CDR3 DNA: TGTGCCAGCAGCTTGTCGCAGAGCTTTCTGGGCTACACCTTC
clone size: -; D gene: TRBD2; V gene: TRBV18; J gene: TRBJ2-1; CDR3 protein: CASSREGPSGHQFF; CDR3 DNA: TGTGCCAGCTCACGAGAGGGTCCTAGCGGGCATCAGTTCTTC
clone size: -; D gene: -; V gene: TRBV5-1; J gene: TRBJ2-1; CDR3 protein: CASSLDLGGAYNEQFF; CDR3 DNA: TGCGCCAGCAGCTTGGACCTAGGAGGTGCCTACAATGAGCAGTTCTTC
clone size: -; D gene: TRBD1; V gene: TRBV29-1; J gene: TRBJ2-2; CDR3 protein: CSVVGGRTGELFF; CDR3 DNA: TGCAGCGTTGTAGGGGGCAGAACCGGGGAGCTGTTTTTT
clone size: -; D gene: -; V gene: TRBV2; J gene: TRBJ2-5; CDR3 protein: CASRGGGETQYF; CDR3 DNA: TGTGCCAGCCGCGGGGGCGGAGAGACCCAGTACTTC
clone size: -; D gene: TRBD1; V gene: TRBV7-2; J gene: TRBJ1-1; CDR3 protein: CASRGQGLNTEAFF; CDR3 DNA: TGTGCCAGCAGGGGACAGGGTTTGAACACTGAAGCTTTCTTT
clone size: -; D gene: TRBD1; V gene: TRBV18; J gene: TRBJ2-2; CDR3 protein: CASSPRQGWDTGELFF; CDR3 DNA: TGTGCCAGCTCACCAAGACAGGGATGGGACACCGGGGAGCTGTTTTTT
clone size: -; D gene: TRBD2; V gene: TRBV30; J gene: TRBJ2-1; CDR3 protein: CAWSVRASGGNEQFF; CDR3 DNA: TGTGCCTGGAGCGTTCGGGCTAGCGGGGGCAATGAGCAGTTCTTC
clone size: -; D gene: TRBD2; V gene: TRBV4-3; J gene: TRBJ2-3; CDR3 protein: CASSQGMGLEEYF; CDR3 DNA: TGCGCCAGCAGCCAGGGGATGGGACTAGAGGAGTATTTT
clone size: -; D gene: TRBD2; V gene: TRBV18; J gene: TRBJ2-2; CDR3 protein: CASSPLYFGRAANTGELFF; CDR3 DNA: TGTGCCAGCTCACCACTCTATTTCGGGAGGGCAGCGAACACCGGGGAGCTGTTTTTT
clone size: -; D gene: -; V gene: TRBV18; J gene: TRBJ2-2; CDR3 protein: CASSPPSSLTGELFF; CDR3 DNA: TGTGCCAGCTCACCACCGTCCAGCTTAACCGGGGAGCTGTTTTTT